This T cell receptor (beta chain) stems from a study of T cell clones after liver transplantation. The overall study: TCRbeta sequencing after a pre-transplant mixed lymphocyte reaction identified graft-donor-reactive clones, later tracked in post-transplant blood.

Trimming cost V 4 bases and J 6 bases, with 17 bases left between them. The CDR3 has 14 amino acids. Looked up from germline, CDR1 is SGDLS and CDR2 is YYNGEE. With respect to this clone: The target antigen is unknown.

Here immunoSEQ multiplex PCR was the method, and the copy in TCRdb shows in-frame clones only, minus some. This repertoire shows some 34,000 clones, around 94% found once; its top ten account for 26%. General study findings and limits: Migration into the graft, not deletion, may explain lost graft donor-reactive T cells. Post-transplant, graft-donor-reactive CD4 TCRbeta sequences in blood dropped significantly in most of the 8 subjects.

The source is a human patient who received a liver transplant. Some T cells may be supplied by the graft donor. This specimen consisted of CD8+ T cells from blood, obtained 12 months after liver transplant. The chain links TRBV9 to TRBJ2-7, with a weak D call TRBD1 (6 bases). The CDR3 reads CASSQGWGSGEQYF. The DNA for the CDR3 is TGTGCCAGCAGCCAGGGGTGGGGGAGTGGCGAGCAGTACTTC. Combining the CDR3 with reference TRBV9 and TRBJ2-7 gives the whole variable domain DSGVTQTPKHLITATGQRVTLRCSPRSGDLSVYWYQQSLDQGLQFLIQYYNGEERAKGNILERFSAQQFPDLHSELNLSSLELGDSALYFCASSQGWGSGEQYFGPGTRLTVT.